This TCR beta chain was obtained from a study of T-cell reconstitution after alpha-beta-depleted transplantation in children. A library of TCRbeta sequences, prepared with unique molecular identifiers, was generated. TCRdb re-called the PCR reads with MiXCR, one entry per CDR3 protein. Of approximately 210,000 distinct CDR3 sequences listed, roughly 14% are singletons. Germline values: CDR1 SGHVS, CDR2 FNYEAQ. The CDR3 extends over 15 amino acids. V trimming: 4 bases; J trimming: 2 bases; junction bases outside the gene matches: 5. The chain joins TRBV7-6 to TRBJ1-3; 7 nucleotides match TRBD1. The sequencing here drew on PBMCs from the stem cell graft donor, taken from the stem cell graft. The clonotype comes from a human donor who donated a stem cell graft to a child with acute lymphoblastic leukemia. The CDR3 region has the DNA TGTGCCAGCAGCTCAAGGGACAGCACTGGAAACACCATATATTTT. Amino acid sequence: CASSSRDSTGNTIYF.